Following are 18 T cell receptor beta chains from one sample sequenced in a study of T cells in Graves' hyperthyroidism and ophthalmopathy. TCR beta CDR3 regions were amplified from RNA. Carried out on the TCR CDR3, a first-round RT-PCR used the HTBI primer set. TCRdb independently ran MiXCR on the multiplex PCR reads; one entry per CDR3 protein. The sample consists of 700,000 or so distinct CDR3 sequences, about 16% of them appearing once. Sequenced sample: blood. The receptors come from a man between 18 and 35 years old with Graves' hyperthyroidism.

This clonotype was picked up many times. This chain joins TRBV2 and TRBJ1-1; the D gene is possibly TRBD1 (6 bases). Per the germline V gene, CDR1 is SNHLY and CDR2 is FYNNEI. The CDR3 extends over 16 amino acids. V dropped 6 bases and J dropped 4 bases, with 21 bases sitting between them. The CDR3 region is CASSPLGGGVGTEAFF. The CDR3 nucleotides are TGTGCCAGCAGCCCCTTAGGGGGGGGCGTGGGCACTGAAGCTTTCTTT.

V and J are TRBV28 and TRBJ1-6; perhaps TRBD1 as D (6 bases). This CDR3 has 14 amino acids. Germline V gene lookup returns CDR1 MDHEN and CDR2 SYDVKM. The V end was cut by 4 bases, the J end by 6 bases, with 10 bases between. This chain's CDR3 is CASSYRVSNSPLHF. As DNA, the CDR3 is TGTGCCAGCAGTTACAGGGTTTCTAATTCACCCCTCCACTTT.

At least ten counts were recorded for this clonotype. V is TRBV28 and J is TRBJ2-3; TRBD2 agrees at 8 bases. Germline CDR1 is MDHEN and CDR2 is SYDVKM. This CDR3 is built from 13 residues. V was pared by 10 bases and J by 3 bases, with 6 bases of the junction left unmatched. The CDR3 loop is CATREGLTDTQYF. In DNA, the CDR3 is TGTGCCACCCGGGAGGGCCTTACAGATACGCAGTATTTT.

CDR3 region: CSAPGDGYGYTF. Here the CDR3 DNA reads TGCAGTGCTCCAGGGGATGGCTATGGCTACACCTTC. The J gene is TRBJ1-2, the V gene TRBV20-1; a possible D gene is TRBD1 (6 bases). Germline loops: CDR1 DFQATT, CDR2 SNEGSKA (reference sequence). The length of the CDR3 is 12 residues. Trimming removed 5 bases at V and 4 bases at J, with 11 bases between.

Many counts were recorded for this clonotype. The rearrangement links TRBV10-3 to TRBJ2-7, with 9 bases that match TRBD1. From germline, CDR1 is ENHRY and CDR2 SYGVKD. This CDR3 spans 14 amino acids. V was clipped by 4 bases and J by 7 bases; unmatched bases: 8. This CDR3 reads CAISGNRGQGEQYF. The CDR3 region has the DNA TGTGCCATCAGTGGAAACAGGGGGCAGGGGGAGCAGTACTTC.

This clonotype was found a few times. This rearrangement joins TRBV19 to TRBJ2-1; tentative D call: TRBD2 (5 bases). The CDR3 is 16 amino acids. Germline V gene sequence: CDR1 LNHDA, CDR2 SQIVND (reference sequence). V lost 6 bases and J lost 4, with 19 bases in between. CDR3: CASSPGLVSLYNEQFF. The CDR3 DNA reads TGTGCCAGTAGCCCAGGACTCGTCTCGCTTTACAATGAGCAGTTCTTC.

This clonotype appeared many times. The chain links TRBV28 to TRBJ2-7; D is ambiguous. Germline CDR1 reads MDHEN; CDR2 reads SYDVKM. CDR3 size: 13 residues. V was shortened by 6 bases and J by 5 bases, with 14 bases between the two germline ends. The CDR3 spells CASRERSVDEQYF. Here the CDR3 DNA reads TGTGCCAGCAGGGAAAGGTCTGTGGACGAGCAGTACTTC.

This clonotype was seen a handful of times. This chain links TRBV5-1 with TRBJ2-1; 10 nucleotides match TRBD2. V shed 5 bases, J shed 5 bases, and the junction held 7 bases outside the gene matches. This CDR3 region has 15 residues. Germline V gene data show CDR1 as SGHRS and CDR2 as YFSETQ. The CDR3 is CASSLASGRDNEQFF. The DNA of the CDR3 is TGCGCCAGCAGTCTAGCTAGCGGGAGAGACAATGAGCAGTTCTTC. The full variable domain, in which reference TRBV5-1 and TRBJ2-1 provide the parts outside the CDR3, is KAGVTQTPRYLIKTRGQQVTLSCSPISGHRSVSWYQQTPGQGLQFLFEYFSETQRNKGNFPGRFSGRQFSNSRSEMNVSTLELGDSALYLCASSLASGRDNEQFFGPGTRLTVL.

Details on this clonotype: This sequence may be a read error, since a much larger clone differs from it by one base. The rearrangement uses TRBV6-2 or TRBV6-3 and TRBJ2-7, with 9 bases aligning to TRBD1. The germline V gene has CDR1 MNHEY and CDR2 SVGEGT. There are 15 residues in the CDR3. CDR3 sequence reads: CASSYGTGSSYERYF. CDR3 DNA: TGTGCCAGCAGTTACGGGACAGGGAGCTCCTACGAGCGGTACTTC.

The sample holds many counts of this clonotype. The chain combines TRBV7-6 with TRBJ2-1; either TRBD1 or TRBD2 may fit D (5 bases each). Trimming took off 4 bases at V and 0 bases at J, with 10 bases between the two ends. Germline CDR1 SGHVS, CDR2 FNYEAQ. The CDR3 is 15 residues long. The CDR3 region has the DNA TGTGCCAGCAGCTCGGGACGAAGCTCCTACAATGAGCAGTTCTTC. Protein: CASSSGRSSYNEQFF.

This clonotype was picked up many times. V gene TRBV6-1 combines with J gene TRBJ1-1, with 9 bases lining up with TRBD1. This CDR3 is 14 amino acids long. The V and J ends lost 5 bases and 8 bases, in that order; junction bases with no gene match: 9. Germline CDR1 MNHNS, CDR2 SASEGT. CDR3 DNA sequence: TGTGCCAGCAGTTACAGGTGGACAGGGGAAGAAGCTTTCTTT. This encodes CASSYRWTGEEAFF.

This clonotype was seen only a few times. J is TRBJ1-5 and V is TRBV4-1; D perhaps matches TRBD1 (5 bases). Germline V gene lookup returns CDR1 MGHRA and CDR2 YSYEKL. Trimming took off 3 bases at V and 0 bases at J, with 18 bases between the two ends. The CDR3 is 18 amino acids. This CDR3 reads CASSHPTGAGNSNQPQHF. DNA for the CDR3: TGCGCCAGCAGCCACCCCACTGGGGCGGGGAATAGCAATCAGCCCCAGCATTTT.

In this sample, this clonotype turned up many times. This chain joins TRBV20-1 and TRBJ2-5, with TRBD2 identical over 13 bases. This CDR3 comprises 16 residues. V lost 1 base and J lost 4; bases outside the gene matches: 6. Germline-derived CDR1 and CDR2 are DFQATT and SNEGSKA (reference sequence). The CDR3 loop reads CSARGTSGRRVETQYF. CDR3 DNA sequence: TGCAGTGCTAGAGGGACTAGCGGGAGACGGGTAGAGACCCAGTACTTC.

This clonotype was observed many times. The V and J genes are TRBV18 and TRBJ2-7; 11 nucleotides agree with TRBD1. The CDR3 covers 14 residues. Germline V CDR1 and CDR2: KGHSH, LQKENI. Trimming at V came to 6 bases and at J to 7 bases, leaving 8 bases not matched to a gene. CDR3 sequence (DNA): TGTGCCAGCTCGCCGGGACAGGGGGTTAGTGAGCAGTACTTC. Encoded protein: CASSPGQGVSEQYF.

The chain recombines TRBV12-3 or TRBV12-4 with TRBJ2-7; the D gene is possibly TRBD1 (5 bases). The CDR3 has 14 residues. V was cut by 3 bases and J by 2 bases, with 11 bases left in between. As DNA, the CDR3 is TGTGCCAGCAGTTTCTCAGGGTATGCCTACGAGCAGTACTTC. This sequence encodes CASSFSGYAYEQYF.

This clonotype was seen only a few times. The V gene is TRBV12-3 or TRBV12-4, the J gene TRBJ1-5; unclear D gene. CDR3 length equals 17 residues. V gave up 5 bases and J gave up 1 base, with 18 bases separating them. CDR3 coding DNA: TGTGCCAGCAGTCCCTGGTTCGGGTCGTTCAGCAATCAGCCCCAGCATTTT. Translated: CASSPWFGSFSNQPQHF.

This clonotype was detected a few times. The V and J genes are TRBV20-1 and TRBJ2-7, with D tentatively TRBD2 (5 bases). The germline V gene has CDR1 DFQATT and CDR2 SNEGSKA (reference sequence). Trimming left V 0 bases short and J 3 bases short, with 15 bases between. CDR3 size: 15 residues. CDR3 loop: CSARDRSLVGYEQYF. CDR3 nucleotide sequence: TGCAGTGCTAGAGATAGATCACTAGTAGGCTACGAGCAGTACTTC.

The sample holds a few counts of this clonotype. The chain carries TRBV6-2 or TRBV6-3 and TRBJ2-1; TRBD2 is a possible D gene (6 bases). The CDR3 is 14 amino acids. CDR1 and CDR2 from the germline V gene are MNHEY and SVGEGT. Trimming left V 6 bases short and J 7 bases short, with 16 bases between. The CDR3 coding sequence is TGTGCCAGCAGATCCCGGGGGTTTAGGAATGAGCAGTTCTTC. It is translated as CASRSRGFRNEQFF.